A single sample gave rise to the 26 T cell receptor beta chains below, sequenced in a study of post-analysis software for immune sequencing data (dated by TCRdb to about 2015). These receptors lack a known antigen. Study-wide findings and limitations: A handful of TRBV segments, including TRBV5-6, TRBV5-1 and TRBV20-1, were significantly more frequent in patients than controls.

Library method: PCR. For sequencing, an Illumina HiSeq 2500 was employed. To reduce PCR and sequencing biases, unique molecular identifiers were built into the TCR beta cDNA libraries. The public reads were reanalyzed by TCRdb: fastp trimming at Q25, MiXCR alignment, in-frame beta chains only. All rows with the same CDR3 protein become a single entry with the most common DNA and genes. The sample data list roughly 200,000 distinct CDR3 sequences, and over 25% of these were observed just once. Less than 4% of the sample rests with the top ten. Sequenced material: blood. The receptors derive from a girl aged 2-17 years with multiple sclerosis.

This clonotype has only one observation. The chain links TRBV12-3 or TRBV12-4 to TRBJ1-5, with a possible D match to TRBD1 (5 bases). Trimming removed 5 bases from V and 2 bases from J, with 22 bases in between. CDR3 length equals 18 residues. The CDR3 region is CASSPPERGMPGNQPQHF. The CDR3 bases are TGTGCCAGCAGTCCGCCGGAGAGGGGCATGCCCGGCAATCAGCCCCAGCATTTT.

This clonotype occurred many times. The rearrangement joins TRBV5-1 to TRBJ2-1; TRBD1 agrees at 12 bases. The CDR3 covers 15 residues. In germline, CDR1 is SGHRS, CDR2 YFSETQ. V lost 3 bases and J lost 4; bases outside the gene matches: 2. The CDR3 nucleotides are TGCGCCAGCAGCTGGGGACAGGGGGCATACAATGAGCAGTTCTTC. It codes for CASSWGQGAYNEQFF.

This clonotype was seen at least ten times. The chain is built from TRBV29-1 and TRBJ1-1; 7 nucleotides align to TRBD1. CDR3 length: 13 amino acids. Germline CDR1 SQVTM, CDR2 ANQGSEA. After removal of 4 bases from V and 5 bases from J, the junction contained 7 bases not matched to a gene. Here the CDR3 DNA reads TGCAGCGTTGTAGCCCAGGGGGGGACTGAAGCTTTCTTT. This translates into CSVVAQGGTEAFF.

This clonotype occurred many times. The chain has TRBV6-5 and TRBJ1-2; possibly TRBD1 for D (5 bases). The V gene's germline CDR1 is MNHEY and CDR2 SVGAGI. This CDR3 is built from 16 residues. V lost 1 base and J 5 bases, leaving 17 bases between the germline ends. DNA of the CDR3: TGTGCCAGCAGTTACTGTGGGGACTGCACCTCTTATGGCTACACCTTC. This codes for CASSYCGDCTSYGYTF.

In its sample, this clonotype was seen many times. The J gene is TRBJ2-7, the V gene TRBV4-2; 10 bases agree with TRBD2. The CDR3 runs 15 residues. Per the germline V gene, CDR1 is LGHNA and CDR2 is YNFKEQ. Losses at the gene ends were 6 bases for V and 3 bases for J; bases not matched to a gene: 8. The CDR3: CASRDRTSGVYEQYF. The CDR3 bases are TGTGCCAGCAGAGATAGGACTAGCGGAGTCTACGAGCAGTACTTC.

This chain links TRBV7-9 with TRBJ1-1, with D possibly TRBD1 on 6 matching bases. Deletions cut 5 bases from V and 1 base from J, with 17 bases between. The length of the CDR3 is 16 residues. The V gene's germline CDR1 is SEHNR and CDR2 FQNEAQ (reference sequence). The CDR3 coding sequence is TGTGCCAGCAGCCACCTACAGGGAAGGCGGAACACTGAAGCTTTCTTT. Protein sequence: CASSHLQGRRNTEAFF.

Only a few counts were recorded for this clonotype. This chain joins TRBV3-1 and TRBJ2-3; D is unresolved. Germline V lookup: CDR1 LGHDT, CDR2 YNNKEL (reference sequence). The length of the CDR3 is 12 residues. Trimming removed 2 bases at V and 6 bases at J, with 6 bases between. The DNA for the CDR3 is TGTGCCAGCAGCCAACCGCTGGATACGCAGTATTTT. Translated: CASSQPLDTQYF.

This clonotype has just a few counts. For the CDR3, the DNA is TGTGCCAGCAGTTTTAACATCCGGGCTAATGAAAAACTGTTTTTT. Protein: CASSFNIRANEKLFF. The chain is built from TRBV12-3 or TRBV12-4 and TRBJ1-4; D uncertain. The CDR3 spans 15 residues. Trimming took 3 bases from V and 3 from J, leaving 11 bases between them.

In this sample, this clonotype turned up once. J is TRBJ2-7 and V is TRBV5-1, with 13 nucleotides matching TRBD2. The germline gives CDR1 SGHRS, CDR2 YFSETQ. The CDR3 runs 16 residues. The trim removed 4 bases at V and 7 bases at J, leaving 11 bases unmatched. The CDR3 bases are TGCGCCAGCAGCCCAACCGGGACTAGCGGGGTCAATGAGCAGTACTTC. Amino acid sequence: CASSPTGTSGVNEQYF. The variable domain in full, with the rest retrieved from reference TRBV5-1 and TRBJ2-7, is KAGVTQTPRYLIKTRGQQVTLSCSPISGHRSVSWYQQTPGQGLQFLFEYFSETQRNKGNFPGRFSGRQFSNSRSEMNVSTLELGDSALYLCASSPTGTSGVNEQYFGPGTRLTVT.

CDR3 amino acids: CSARDPGLPDYEQYF. The CDR3 DNA reads as TGCAGTGCTAGGGACCCGGGACTCCCGGACTACGAGCAGTACTTC. The chain couples TRBV20-1 to TRBJ2-7; D is possibly TRBD2 (6 bases). The CDR3 length is 15 residues. Germline V gene data show CDR1 as DFQATT and CDR2 as SNEGSKA (reference sequence). With 3 bases removed from V and 3 bases from J, the gap between germline ends came to 18 bases.

This clonotype was counted ten times or more. This chain joins TRBV7-6 and TRBJ2-1; TRBD2 matches at 9 bases. The trim removed 5 bases at V and 15 bases at J, leaving 8 bases unmatched. Germline V CDR1 and CDR2: SGHVS, FNYEAQ. This CDR3 is built from 12 residues. The CDR3 DNA follows: TGTGCCAGCAGCAGAAGCGGGGGGCTGTCGTTCTTC. Its protein is CASSRSGGLSFF.

The sample holds many counts of this clonotype. V and J are TRBV6-5 and TRBJ1-2; D unclear. With 0 bases removed from V and 8 bases from J, the gap between germline ends came to 10 bases. This CDR3 has 13 amino acids. Germline V gene data show CDR1 as MNHEY and CDR2 as SVGAGI. The CDR3 bases are TGTGCCAGCAGTTACTCAGGCAATCACGGCTACACCTTC. This encodes CASSYSGNHGYTF.

The table lists this clonotype with a count of one. At one end the junction does not follow the germline gene, possibly because of a read error. This chain uses TRBV7-2 with TRBJ2-1; possible D gene TRBD2, 6 bases. The CDR3 sequence is 14 residues long. In germline, CDR1 is SGHTA, CDR2 FQGNSA. This CDR3 is CAGSPRGLVNEQFF. The DNA for the CDR3 is TGTGCCGGCAGCCCACGGGGACTCGTAAATGAGCAGTTCTTC.

This clonotype came up many times. The genes are TRBV4-1 and TRBJ2-5; the match to TRBD1 covers 7 bases. The germline gives CDR1 MGHRA, CDR2 YSYEKL. This CDR3 region has 18 residues. Trimming removed 4 bases from V and 1 base from J; junction bases left unmatched: 15. CDR3 bases: TGCGCCAGCAGCCGAACACTACGGACCGGGACAGCCCAAGAGACCCAGTACTTC. Translated, it gives CASSRTLRTGTAQETQYF.

Here the CDR3 reads CASSLRGMIANYGYTF. In DNA, the CDR3 is TGTGCCAGCAGTTTAAGAGGGATGATTGCGAACTATGGCTACACCTTC. This chain links TRBV27 with TRBJ1-2; D is undetermined. Germline V gene data show CDR1 as MNHEY and CDR2 as SMNVEV (reference sequence). The CDR3 length is 16 residues. Trimming removed 2 bases at V and 2 bases at J, with 15 bases between.

The chain uses TRBV2 and TRBJ1-1; 9 positions agree with TRBD1. The trim removed 6 bases at V and 4 bases at J, leaving 6 bases unmatched. This CDR3 is built from 14 residues. Germline-derived CDR1 and CDR2 are SNHLY and FYNNEI. DNA of the CDR3: TGTGCCAGCAGGGCTGGACAGGGGTTCACTGAAGCTTTCTTT. It codes for CASRAGQGFTEAFF.

This clonotype was found a few times. The V gene is TRBV28, the J gene TRBJ2-1; 7 bases match TRBD2. With 5 bases clipped from V and 8 bases from J, the junction kept 12 bases outside the gene matches. The germline V gene has CDR1 MDHEN and CDR2 SYDVKM. The CDR3 contains 15 residues. The CDR3 sequence is CASSQRRESGHEQFF. CDR3 DNA: TGTGCCAGCAGTCAAAGGCGGGAGTCGGGCCATGAGCAGTTCTTC.

This chain connects TRBV20-1 to TRBJ1-1, with D possibly matching TRBD1 (5 bases). The CDR3 spans 14 residues. Trimming took off 0 bases at V and 4 bases at J, with 12 bases between the two ends. The V gene's germline CDR1 is DFQATT and CDR2 SNEGSKA (reference sequence). The CDR3 nucleotides are TGCAGTGCTAGAGACCTCCGGGGGGGCACTGAAGCTTTCTTT. Translated, it gives CSARDLRGGTEAFF.

This clonotype was found many times. The chain joins TRBV11-3 to TRBJ2-1; 9 nucleotides match TRBD2. J lost 7 bases, V lost 1 base, and 5 bases had no gene match. The CDR3 sequence is 15 residues long. Germline V gene data show CDR1 as SGHNT and CDR2 as YENEEA. CDR3 region: CASSLGASGINEQFF. The CDR3 coding sequence is TGTGCCAGCAGCTTAGGGGCTAGCGGGATAAATGAGCAGTTCTTC.

In its sample, this clonotype was seen many times. This rearrangement joins TRBV14 to TRBJ2-1; weak D call: TRBD2 (6 bases). The CDR3 is 13 residues long. The ends were cut back, 4 bases at V and 4 bases at J, with 8 bases in the middle. The germline V gene encodes CDR1 SGHDN and CDR2 FVKESK. In nucleotides, the CDR3 is TGTGCCAGCAGCCGGGGGACTTACAATGAGCAGTTCTTC. This translates into CASSRGTYNEQFF.

This clonotype has more than one count but fewer than ten. CDR3 sequence reads: CASSGASGGPSYEQYF. As DNA, the CDR3 is TGTGCCAGCAGTGGGGCTAGCGGGGGACCTTCCTACGAGCAGTACTTC. The chain joins TRBV2 to TRBJ2-7, with 10 bases matching TRBD2. Germline CDR1 SNHLY, CDR2 FYNNEI. The CDR3 length is 16 residues. The trim removed 4 bases at V and 1 base at J, leaving 7 bases unmatched.

The J gene is TRBJ1-6, the V gene TRBV3-1; 8 nucleotides line up with TRBD1. Germline lookup yields CDR1 LGHDT and CDR2 YNNKEL (reference sequence). The CDR3 has 15 residues. The ends lost 4 bases at V and 7 bases at J; junction bases unmatched: 6. The CDR3 DNA reads TGTGCCAGCAGCCCCAACAGGGGGGAGAATTCACCCCTCCACTTT. Protein product: CASSPNRGENSPLHF.

This chain joins TRBV29-1 and TRBJ2-3; maybe TRBD2 (7 bases). V dropped 6 bases and J dropped 7 bases, with 17 bases sitting between them. CDR3 length: 13 amino acids. CDR1 and CDR2 (germline): SQVTM, ANQGSEA. Here the CDR3 reads CSVVWEGDYTQYF. The CDR3 coding sequence is TGCAGCGTAGTCTGGGAGGGGGACTATACGCAGTATTTT.

Notes on this clonotype: Given a much more abundant clone one base away, this may be a read error. The chain has TRBV12-3 or TRBV12-4 and TRBJ2-3; D is ambiguous. The CDR3 consists of 14 residues. CDR3 residues: CASSFYGVSDAQYF. The CDR3, as DNA: TGTGCCAGCAGTTTTTATGGCGTGTCAGATGCGCAGTATTTT.

In its sample, this clonotype was seen a few times. The CDR3 DNA reads as TGTGCCAGCAGTTACCGGCAGCGGGTTTACGAGCAGTACTTC. Its protein is CASSYRQRVYEQYF. The chain recombines TRBV6-6 with TRBJ2-7; D possibly corresponds to TRBD2 (6 bases). The ends were cut back, 2 bases at V and 4 bases at J, with 12 bases in the middle. CDR3 length: 14 amino acids. The germline gives CDR1 MNHNY, CDR2 SVGAGI (reference sequence).

This clonotype was detected many times. The chain carries TRBV20-1 and TRBJ2-5; 12 nucleotides align to TRBD1. The ends lost 6 bases at V and 5 bases at J; junction bases unmatched: 4. The CDR3 is 13 residues long. CDR1 is DFQATT, CDR2 SNEGSKA, per germline (reference sequence). The chain's CDR3 is CSARDRGHETQYF. CDR3 coding DNA: TGCAGTGCCAGGGACAGGGGGCATGAGACCCAGTACTTC.